The 21 T cell receptor beta chains presented below share a single source sample, sequenced in a study of T-cell memory formation after mild COVID-19. Each CDR3 protein gets one entry after TCRdb re-called the 5' RACE reads with MiXCR. The sample includes about 200,000 distinct CDR3 sequences, around 17% of them seen just once. Input material: PBMCs or a T cell subset sorted from them (not recorded which). The receptors stem from an adult woman who had mild COVID-19 (a few samples of this study predate the infection). Cell type and time point are not known.

The chain couples TRBV4-2 to TRBJ2-3, with D tentatively TRBD2 (6 bases). The CDR3 sequence is 14 residues long. With 1 base removed from V and 4 bases from J, the gap between germline ends came to 9 bases. Germline CDR1 reads LGHNA; CDR2 reads YNFKEQ. The CDR3 nucleotides read TGTGCCAGCAGCCAAGGGGGACTTCCAGATACGCAGTATTTT. Protein product: CASSQGGLPDTQYF.

The rearrangement links TRBV15 to TRBJ2-2; 10 bases are a match to TRBD1. V lost 1 base and J lost 3; bases outside the gene matches: 5. In germline, CDR1 is LNHNV, CDR2 YYDKDF (reference sequence). This CDR3 is built from 17 residues. The CDR3 region is CATSRGLTGGDTGELFF. In DNA, the CDR3 is TGTGCCACCAGCAGAGGCTTGACAGGGGGCGACACCGGGGAGCTGTTTTTT.

This chain joins TRBV7-2 and TRBJ1-2, with TRBD1 matching 7 bases. With V trimmed by 2 bases and J by 4 bases, 7 bases remained unmatched. CDR3 length: 15 residues. Germline CDR1 reads SGHTA; CDR2 reads FQGNSA. This CDR3 reads CASSLFGTEIYGYTF. The CDR3 DNA is TGTGCCAGCAGCTTATTTGGGACAGAGATCTATGGCTACACCTTC.

This clonotype showed up just a few times. The chain joins TRBV5-1 to TRBJ1-1, with 7 bases identical to TRBD1. CDR1 and CDR2 from the germline V gene are SGHRS and YFSETQ. V dropped 2 bases and J dropped 4; count of bases not matched to a gene: 2. The length of the CDR3 is 13 residues. This CDR3 reads CASSFTGVTEAFF. The CDR3 coding sequence is TGCGCCAGCAGCTTCACAGGGGTCACTGAAGCTTTCTTT. Combining the CDR3 with reference TRBV5-1 and TRBJ1-1 gives the whole variable domain KAGVTQTPRYLIKTRGQQVTLSCSPISGHRSVSWYQQTPGQGLQFLFEYFSETQRNKGNFPGRFSGRQFSNSRSEMNVSTLELGDSALYLCASSFTGVTEAFFGQGTRLTVV.

This clonotype appeared a few times. The chain carries TRBV12-3 or TRBV12-4 and TRBJ2-2; 9 positions match TRBD2. This CDR3 region has 17 residues. V gave up 5 bases and J gave up 5 bases; unmatched junction bases: 12. Here the CDR3 DNA reads TGTGCCAGCAGTACCGGGGTAGCGGGAGTTAAAACCGGGGAGCTGTTTTTT. Translated, it gives CASSTGVAGVKTGELFF.

The chain links TRBV11-2 to TRBJ2-1; D unclear. Germline CDR1 is SGHAT and CDR2 is FQNNGV. V lost 0 bases and J 9 bases, leaving 12 bases between the germline ends. This CDR3 has 14 residues. CDR3 amino acids: CASSLEVGLGEQFF. Written as DNA, the CDR3 is TGTGCCAGCAGCTTAGAGGTGGGCCTGGGTGAGCAGTTCTTC.

This clonotype was detected a few times. The J gene is TRBJ2-7, the V gene TRBV6-5, with a tentative D call TRBD1 (6 bases). Per germline, CDR1 MNHEY and CDR2 SVGAGI. V lost 7 bases and J 5 bases, leaving 18 bases between the germline ends. The CDR3 contains 14 residues. The DNA of the CDR3 is TGTGCCAGCACCGCACGGCAGGGGTCGAACGAGCAGTACTTC. Amino acids: CASTARQGSNEQYF.

In its sample, this clonotype was seen a few times. This chain joins TRBV5-1 and TRBJ2-3; 8 bases are shared with TRBD2. The CDR3 is made up of 15 amino acids. V was pared by 4 bases and J by 3 bases, with 7 bases of the junction left unmatched. The V gene's germline CDR1 is SGHRS and CDR2 YFSETQ. The CDR3 bases are TGCGCCAGCAGCGGACGGGGGGGCCCGACAGATACGCAGTATTTT. Translating gives CASSGRGGPTDTQYF.

This clonotype turned up a few times. The chain uses TRBV5-4 and TRBJ2-4; 9 bases are shared with TRBD1. V lost 3 bases, J lost 0 bases, and 7 bases stayed unmatched. The CDR3 runs to 17 residues. Germline V gene lookup returns CDR1 SGHNT and CDR2 YYREEE (reference sequence). The CDR3 DNA follows: TGTGCCAGCAGCTCATCCGGACAGGGGCTAGCCAAAAACATTCAGTACTTC. It specifies CASSSSGQGLAKNIQYF.

This clonotype was counted at least ten times. J is TRBJ2-7 and V is TRBV5-1, with TRBD1 matching 9 bases. CDR3 length: 14 amino acids. V shed 1 base, J shed 9 bases, and the junction held 8 bases outside the gene matches. Germline loops: CDR1 SGHRS, CDR2 YFSETQ. The DNA for the CDR3 is TGCGCCAGCAGCTTGAGACAGGGGGACGCTTCGCAGTACTTC. Protein product: CASSLRQGDASQYF.

The V gene is TRBV19, the J gene TRBJ1-5, with unresolved D. This CDR3 has 13 amino acids. Germline assignment: CDR1 LNHDA and CDR2 SQIVND (reference sequence). Trimming shortened V by 1 base and J by 7 bases, and 8 bases separated the two germline ends. The CDR3 region is CASSIGVGQPQHF. Written as DNA, the CDR3 is TGTGCCAGTAGTATAGGGGTAGGACAGCCCCAGCATTTT.

The rearrangement links TRBV12-3 or TRBV12-4 to TRBJ1-1; unclear D gene. CDR3 length equals 14 residues. V lost 7 bases to trimming and J lost 6 bases, with 18 bases between them. The CDR3 DNA sequence: TGTGCCAGCACGCTCCAACATGGGCGTTCTGAAGCTTTCTTT. It codes for CASTLQHGRSEAFF.

The chain carries TRBV7-6 and TRBJ2-2, with D possibly matching TRBD2 (6 bases). With 5 bases removed from V and 2 bases from J, the gap between germline ends came to 12 bases. Germline lookup yields CDR1 SGHVS and CDR2 FNYEAQ. The CDR3 spans 15 residues. The DNA for the CDR3 is TGTGCCAGCAGCAAAGAGGCGGGAAACACCGGGGAGCTGTTTTTT. Translation: CASSKEAGNTGELFF.

This clonotype occurred a few times. The chain employs TRBV6-5 and TRBJ2-7, with 10 bases matching TRBD1. Germline lookup yields CDR1 MNHEY and CDR2 SVGAGI. The V segment lost 2 bases and the J segment 5 bases; nucleotides outside the gene matches: 6. The CDR3 runs to 15 residues. The CDR3: CASSYPGQGINEQYF. CDR3 bases: TGTGCCAGCAGTTACCCGGGACAGGGGATCAACGAGCAGTACTTC.

This clonotype was seen a handful of times. J is TRBJ1-2 and V is TRBV29-1, with TRBD1 identical over 11 bases. This CDR3 spans 15 amino acids. CDR1 is SQVTM and CDR2 is ANQGSEA in the germline V gene. The junction had 11 bases not matched to a gene; V was cut back by 6 bases and J by 5 bases. The CDR3 sequence: CSVVGQGADGYGYTF. The DNA for the CDR3 is TGCAGCGTCGTCGGACAGGGGGCGGATGGATATGGCTACACCTTC.

This clonotype was recorded at least ten times. The chain is built from TRBV29-1 and TRBJ1-5; 8 bases are shared with TRBD1. The germline V gene has CDR1 SQVTM and CDR2 ANQGSEA. This CDR3 spans 13 amino acids. J gave up 5 bases and V 7 bases, and 7 bases lay outside the gene matches. The DNA of the CDR3 is TGCAGCGGGACGACAGGGGTCGATCAGCCCCAGCATTTT. The encoded protein is CSGTTGVDQPQHF. Drawing the rest from reference TRBV29-1 and TRBJ1-5, the complete variable domain is SAVISQKPSRDICQRGTSLTIQCQVDSQVTMMFWYRQQPGQSLTLIATANQGSEATYESGFVIDKFPISRPNLTFSTLTVSNMSPEDSSIYLCSGTTGVDQPQHFGDGTRLSIL.

The rearrangement uses TRBV6-2 or TRBV6-3 and TRBJ2-7; 15 bases align to TRBD2. Looked up from germline, CDR1 is MNHEY and CDR2 is SVGEGT. V dropped 6 bases and J dropped 0; count of bases not matched to a gene: 9. This CDR3 contains 18 residues. The CDR3 sequence is CASRPGLAGGPFSYEQYF. CDR3 in DNA: TGTGCCAGCAGACCCGGACTAGCGGGAGGGCCTTTCTCCTACGAGCAGTACTTC.

V is TRBV3-1 and J is TRBJ2-2; no firm D call. The CDR3 length is 13 residues. Germline assignment: CDR1 LGHDT and CDR2 YNNKEL (reference sequence). Trimming stripped 1 base from V and 7 bases from J, with 7 bases between. The CDR3 loop is CASSQVIGGELFF. The DNA of the CDR3 is TGTGCCAGCAGCCAAGTTATTGGCGGGGAGCTGTTTTTT.

V gene TRBV6-9 combines with J gene TRBJ2-2; D is perhaps TRBD1 or TRBD2 (5 bases each). Germline CDR1 MNHGY, CDR2 SVAAGI. V lost 8 bases, J lost 4 bases, and 17 bases lay in between. CDR3 length: 15 residues. CDR3 protein: CASFGGLVTTGELFF. As DNA, the CDR3 is TGTGCCAGCTTTGGGGGTTTAGTGACCACCGGGGAGCTGTTTTTT.

The chain couples TRBV5-4 to TRBJ2-5; 12 bases map to TRBD2. V trimming: 4 bases; J trimming: 0 bases; junction bases outside the gene matches: 4. The CDR3 length is 16 residues. Germline CDR1 and CDR2: SGHNT and YYREEE (reference sequence). CDR3 DNA sequence: TGTGCCAGCAGCCGTACTAGCGGGGGGTACCAAGAGACCCAGTACTTC. It codes for CASSRTSGGYQETQYF. Full variable domain (rest looked up from reference TRBV5-4 and TRBJ2-5): ETGVTQSPTHLIKTRGQQVTLRCSSQSGHNTVSWYQQALGQGPQFIFQYYREEENGRGNFPPRFSGLQFPNYSSELNVNALELDDSALYLCASSRTSGGYQETQYFGPGTRLLVL.

This clonotype was observed a few times. The chain employs TRBV7-9 and TRBJ2-7, with TRBD1 identical over 7 bases. The germline V gene has CDR1 SEHNR and CDR2 FQNEAQ (reference sequence). Trimming at V came to 3 bases and at J to 2 bases, leaving 4 bases not matched to a gene. This CDR3 contains 14 residues. The CDR3, as DNA: TGTGCCAGCAGCTTCCGGACAGGTCCCTACGAGCAGTACTTC. This translates into CASSFRTGPYEQYF.